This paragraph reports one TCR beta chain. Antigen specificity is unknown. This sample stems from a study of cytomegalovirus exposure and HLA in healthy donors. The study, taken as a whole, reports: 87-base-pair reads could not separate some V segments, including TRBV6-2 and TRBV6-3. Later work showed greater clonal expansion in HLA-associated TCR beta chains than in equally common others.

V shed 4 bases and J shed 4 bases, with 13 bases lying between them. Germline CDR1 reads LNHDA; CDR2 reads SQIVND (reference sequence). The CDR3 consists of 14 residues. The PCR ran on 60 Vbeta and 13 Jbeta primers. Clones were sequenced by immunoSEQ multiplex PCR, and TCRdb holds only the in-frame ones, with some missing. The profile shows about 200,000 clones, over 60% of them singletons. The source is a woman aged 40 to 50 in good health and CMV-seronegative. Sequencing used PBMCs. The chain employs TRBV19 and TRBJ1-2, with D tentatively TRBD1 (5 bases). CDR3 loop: CASSTGPRGYGYTF. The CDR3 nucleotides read TGTGCCAGTAGTACGGGACCGCGGGGCTATGGCTACACCTTC.